This entry is about one T cell receptor beta chain. This entry belongs to a study of blood T cell repertoires in COVID-19. Study in general: Acute and convalescent COVID-19 samples came from the United States, Italy and Spain. PBMCs, B-cell-depleted T cells, or T cells provided the cDNA or gDNA that made up the material.

Per the germline V gene, CDR1 is KGHSH and CDR2 is LQKENI. Trimming cost V 6 bases and J 2 bases, with 17 bases left between them. The CDR3 length is 16 residues. Cohort placement rested on clinical history that participants reported themselves. Per the authors' pipeline: Researchers report that nucleated cell counts were estimated from reference gene primer amplification. Libraries were prepared by immunoSEQ multiplex PCR; TCRdb keeps only in-frame clonotypes and omits some of them. The V and J calls and clone size come from that table; D and trimming were worked out from the DNA. The sample has 350,000 or so clones; about 92% are singletons.

The gene calls are TRBV18 and TRBJ1-3, with D unclear. The sequence came from a woman aged 25 to 39 who had recovered from COVID-19. Sequences were obtained from PBMCs or T cells enriched from blood (not recorded which). The CDR3, as DNA: TGTGCCAGCTCGCCCTCACCCCCGGGAGCTGGAAACACCATATATTTT. Amino acids: CASSPSPPGAGNTIYF.